This TCR beta chain appears in the sequencing data of a study of blood T cell repertoires in COVID-19. Study summary: Sites in the United States, Italy and Spain provided acute and convalescent COVID-19 samples. The analysed material was cDNA or gDNA that came from T cells, B-cell-depleted T cells, or PBMCs.

In the study's own analysis: Estimation of nucleated cell counts relied on the amplification of reference gene primers. Assay used: immunoSEQ multiplex PCR; TCRdb lists only in-frame clones, some missing. That table furnishes V, J and clone size, whereas the DNA furnished D and trimming. The sample lists 140,000 to 150,000 clones, 81% occurring once. The TCR was taken from a human donor with acute or convalescent COVID-19. The donor label of this sample is uncertain. Sequencing used peripheral blood.

The DNA of the CDR3 is TGTGCCAGCAGCTCTCTAGACAGAATTAACTATGGCTACACCTTC. Translating gives CASSSLDRINYGYTF. The genes are TRBV6-6 and TRBJ1-2, with D perhaps matching TRBD1 (5 bases). Trimming removed 6 bases at V and 1 base at J, with 15 bases between. This CDR3 comprises 15 residues. Germline assignment: CDR1 MNHNY and CDR2 SVGAGI (reference sequence).